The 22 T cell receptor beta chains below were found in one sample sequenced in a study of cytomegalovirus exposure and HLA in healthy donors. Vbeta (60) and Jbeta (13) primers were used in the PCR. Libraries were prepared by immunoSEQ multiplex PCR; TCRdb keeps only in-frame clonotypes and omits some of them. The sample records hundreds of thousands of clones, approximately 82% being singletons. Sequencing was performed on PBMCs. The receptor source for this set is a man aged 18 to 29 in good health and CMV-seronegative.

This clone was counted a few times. CDR3 sequence (DNA): TGCGCCAGCAGCCGCTCGGAGGTAGCTTTAGAGACCTACGAGCAGTACTTC. This codes for CASSRSEVALETYEQYF. The chain uses TRBV4-1 and TRBJ2-7; D possibly corresponds to TRBD2 (5 bases). CDR3 length equals 17 residues. Trimming stripped 4 bases from V and 2 bases from J, with 21 bases between. Germline V lookup: CDR1 MGHRA, CDR2 YSYEKL.

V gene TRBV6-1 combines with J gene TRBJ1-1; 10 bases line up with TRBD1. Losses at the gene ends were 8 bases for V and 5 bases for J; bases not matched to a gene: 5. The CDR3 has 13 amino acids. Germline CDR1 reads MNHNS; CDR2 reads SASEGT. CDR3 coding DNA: TGTGCCAGCTCGGGACAGGGGTGGACTGAAGCTTTCTTT. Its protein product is CASSGQGWTEAFF.

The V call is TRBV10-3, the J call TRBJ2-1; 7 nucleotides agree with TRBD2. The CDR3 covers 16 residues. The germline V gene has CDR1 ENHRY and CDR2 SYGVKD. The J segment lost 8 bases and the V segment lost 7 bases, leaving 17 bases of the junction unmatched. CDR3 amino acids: CAITVRAAGPGHEQFF. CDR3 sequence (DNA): TGTGCCATCACAGTGAGGGCAGCGGGACCCGGGCATGAGCAGTTCTTC.

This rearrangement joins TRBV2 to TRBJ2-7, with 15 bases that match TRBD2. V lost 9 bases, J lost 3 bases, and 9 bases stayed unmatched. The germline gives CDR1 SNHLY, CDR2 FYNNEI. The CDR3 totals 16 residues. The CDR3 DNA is TGTGCCAGTCGGACTAGCGGGAGGGATAAGCGCTACGAGCAGTACTTC. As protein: CASRTSGRDKRYEQYF.

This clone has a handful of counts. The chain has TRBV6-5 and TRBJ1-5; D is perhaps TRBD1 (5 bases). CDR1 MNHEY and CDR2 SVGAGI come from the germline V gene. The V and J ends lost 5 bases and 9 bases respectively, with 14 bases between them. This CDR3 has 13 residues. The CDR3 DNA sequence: TGTGCCAGCAGTCCTGACGGGGGTGGGCCCCAGCATTTT. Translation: CASSPDGGGPQHF.

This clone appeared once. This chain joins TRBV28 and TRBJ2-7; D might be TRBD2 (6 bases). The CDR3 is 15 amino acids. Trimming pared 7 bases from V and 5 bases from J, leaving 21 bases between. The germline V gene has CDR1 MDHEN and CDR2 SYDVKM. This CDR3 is CASIARWDGGDEQYF. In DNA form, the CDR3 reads TGTGCCAGCATCGCGCGCTGGGACGGGGGAGACGAGCAGTACTTC. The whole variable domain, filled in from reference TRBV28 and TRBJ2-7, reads DVKVTQSSRYLVKRTGEKVFLECVQDMDHENMFWYRQDPGLGLRLIYFSYDVKMKEKGDIPEGYSVSREKKERFSLILESASTNQTSMYLCASIARWDGGDEQYFGPGTRLTVT.

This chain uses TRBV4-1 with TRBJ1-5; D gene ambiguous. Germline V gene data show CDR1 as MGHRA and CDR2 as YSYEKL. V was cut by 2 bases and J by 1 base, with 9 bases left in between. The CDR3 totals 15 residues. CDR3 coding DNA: TGCGCCAGCAGCCAACACATTCAGAGCAATCAGCCCCAGCATTTT. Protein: CASSQHIQSNQPQHF.

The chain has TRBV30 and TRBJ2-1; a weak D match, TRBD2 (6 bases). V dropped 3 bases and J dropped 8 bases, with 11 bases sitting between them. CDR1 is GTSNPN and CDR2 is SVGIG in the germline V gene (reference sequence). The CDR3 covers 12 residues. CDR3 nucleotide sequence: TGTGCCTGGAGACTAGCCCACGATGAGCAGTTCTTC. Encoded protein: CAWRLAHDEQFF.

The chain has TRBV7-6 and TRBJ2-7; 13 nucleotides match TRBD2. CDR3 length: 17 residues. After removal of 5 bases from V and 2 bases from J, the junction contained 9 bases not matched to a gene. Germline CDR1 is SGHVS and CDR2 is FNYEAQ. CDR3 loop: CASSRVGGTSGTYEQYF. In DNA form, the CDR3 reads TGTGCCAGCAGCCGAGTTGGTGGGACTAGCGGGACCTACGAGCAGTACTTC.

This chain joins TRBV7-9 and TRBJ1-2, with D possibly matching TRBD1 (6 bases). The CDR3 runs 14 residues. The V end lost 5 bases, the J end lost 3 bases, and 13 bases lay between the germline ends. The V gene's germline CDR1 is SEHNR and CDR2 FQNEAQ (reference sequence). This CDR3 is CASSPTGPYYGYTF. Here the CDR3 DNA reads TGTGCCAGCAGCCCAACAGGGCCCTACTATGGCTACACCTTC.

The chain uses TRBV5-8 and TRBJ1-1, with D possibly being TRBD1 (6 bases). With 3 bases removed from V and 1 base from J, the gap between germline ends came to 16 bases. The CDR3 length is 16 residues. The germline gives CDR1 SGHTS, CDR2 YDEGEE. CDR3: CASSWRGGRTNTEAFF. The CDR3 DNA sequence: TGTGCCAGCAGCTGGAGGGGGGGCAGAACGAACACTGAAGCTTTCTTT.

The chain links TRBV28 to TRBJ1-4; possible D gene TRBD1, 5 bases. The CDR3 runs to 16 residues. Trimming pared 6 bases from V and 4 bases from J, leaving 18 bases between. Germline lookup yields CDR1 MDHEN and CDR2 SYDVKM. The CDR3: CASSTGGSSFNEKLFF. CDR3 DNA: TGTGCCAGCAGCACAGGAGGGAGTTCTTTTAATGAAAAACTGTTTTTT.

CDR3 DNA sequence: TGTGCCAGCTCCGGAGGCGTAGCGGGGCTCACTGGGGCCAACGTCCTGACTTTC. Translated, it gives CASSGGVAGLTGANVLTF. The chain uses TRBV5-6 and TRBJ2-6; 8 bases agree with TRBD2. V was clipped by 7 bases and J by 2 bases; unmatched bases: 14. Germline V lookup: CDR1 SGHDT, CDR2 YYEEEE. The CDR3 extends over 18 amino acids.

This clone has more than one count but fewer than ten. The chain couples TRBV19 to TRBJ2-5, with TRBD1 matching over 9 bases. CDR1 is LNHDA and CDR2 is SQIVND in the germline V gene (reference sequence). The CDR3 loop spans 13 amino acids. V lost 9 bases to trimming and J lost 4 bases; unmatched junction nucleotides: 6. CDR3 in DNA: TGTGCCAGCCGACAGGGGGGAGGAGAGACCCAGTACTTC. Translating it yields CASRQGGGETQYF.

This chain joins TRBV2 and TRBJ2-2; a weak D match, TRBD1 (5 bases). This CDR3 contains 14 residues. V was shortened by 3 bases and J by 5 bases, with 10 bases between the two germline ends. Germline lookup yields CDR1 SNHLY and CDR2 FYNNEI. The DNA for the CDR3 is TGTGCCAGCAGTGACAGGGTTATGACCGGGGAGCTGTTTTTT. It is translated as CASSDRVMTGELFF.

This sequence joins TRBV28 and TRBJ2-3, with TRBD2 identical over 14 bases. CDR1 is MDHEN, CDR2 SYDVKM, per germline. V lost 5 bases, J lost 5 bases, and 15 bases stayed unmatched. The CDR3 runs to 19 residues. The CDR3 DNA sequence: TGTGCCAGCAGTATCCCGGGACTAGCGGGAGAATCGAGAAGAGATACGCAGTATTTT. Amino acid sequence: CASSIPGLAGESRRDTQYF. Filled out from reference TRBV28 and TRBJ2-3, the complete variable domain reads DVKVTQSSRYLVKRTGEKVFLECVQDMDHENMFWYRQDPGLGLRLIYFSYDVKMKEKGDIPEGYSVSREKKERFSLILESASTNQTSMYLCASSIPGLAGESRRDTQYFGPGTRLTVL.

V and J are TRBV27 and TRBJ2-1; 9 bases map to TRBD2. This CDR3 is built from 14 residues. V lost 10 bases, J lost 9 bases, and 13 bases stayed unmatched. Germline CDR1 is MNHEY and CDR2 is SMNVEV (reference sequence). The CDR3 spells CATRMAGGPAEQFF. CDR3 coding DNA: TGTGCCACCAGGATGGCGGGAGGGCCAGCTGAGCAGTTCTTC.

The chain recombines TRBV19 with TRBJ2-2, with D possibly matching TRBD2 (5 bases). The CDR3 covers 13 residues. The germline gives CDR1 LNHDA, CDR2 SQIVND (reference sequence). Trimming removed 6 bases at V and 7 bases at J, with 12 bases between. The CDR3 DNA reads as TGTGCCAGTAGGGCCGGGGTCAGCGGGGAGCTGTTTTTT. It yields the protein CASRAGVSGELFF.

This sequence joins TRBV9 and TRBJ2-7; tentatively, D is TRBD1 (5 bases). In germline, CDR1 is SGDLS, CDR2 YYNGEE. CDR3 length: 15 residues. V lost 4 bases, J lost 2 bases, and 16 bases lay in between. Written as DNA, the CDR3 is TGTGCCAGCAGCCCGCGTGGGGCAGGTACCTACGAGCAGTACTTC. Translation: CASSPRGAGTYEQYF.

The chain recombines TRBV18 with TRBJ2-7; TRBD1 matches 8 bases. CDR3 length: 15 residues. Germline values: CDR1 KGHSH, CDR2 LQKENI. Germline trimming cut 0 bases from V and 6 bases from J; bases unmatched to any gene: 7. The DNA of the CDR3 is TGTGCCAGCTCACCACCGGGGGACAGGATGCTCGAGCAGTACTTC. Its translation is CASSPPGDRMLEQYF.

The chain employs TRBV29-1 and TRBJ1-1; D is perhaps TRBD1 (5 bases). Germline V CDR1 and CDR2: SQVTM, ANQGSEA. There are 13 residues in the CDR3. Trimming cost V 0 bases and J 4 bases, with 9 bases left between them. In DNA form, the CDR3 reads TGCAGCGTTGAAGATGGGGGGGGCACTGAAGCTTTCTTT. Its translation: CSVEDGGGTEAFF.

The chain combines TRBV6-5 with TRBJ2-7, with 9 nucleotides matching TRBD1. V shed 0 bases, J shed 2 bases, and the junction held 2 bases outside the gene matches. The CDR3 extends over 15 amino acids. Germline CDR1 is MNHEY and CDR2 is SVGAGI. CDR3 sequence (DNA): TGTGCCAGCAGTTACTCGGACAGGGGAACCTACGAGCAGTACTTC. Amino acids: CASSYSDRGTYEQYF.